This T cell receptor beta chain is drawn from a study of T cells in Graves' hyperthyroidism and ophthalmopathy. A Clinical Activity Score of at least 3, a NOSPECS grade of at least 4 and a duration under 3 months were recorded in the ophthalmopathy patients. This clonotype was recorded at least ten times. Regions amplified from RNA transcripts were the TCR beta CDR3 regions. HTBI primers were used for first-round RT-PCR of the TCR CDR3. TCRdb reanalysed the multiplex PCR reads using MiXCR and keeps one entry per CDR3 protein. This sample carries about 350,000 distinct CDR3 sequences, about a sixth of them seen once, and the ten largest clones take roughly a sixth. Germline CDR1 LNHDA, CDR2 SQIVND (reference sequence). The CDR3 is 16 amino acids. J was trimmed by 0 bases and V by 7 bases; bases with no gene match: 8.

The V and J genes are TRBV19 and TRBJ2-2; 7 bases line up with TRBD2. Sequences were obtained from blood. The TCR was taken from a woman between 40 and 55 years old with Graves' ophthalmopathy. This CDR3 is CASTKGRGANTGELFF. The CDR3 nucleotides are TGTGCCAGTACCAAGGGGAGGGGCGCGAACACCGGGGAGCTGTTTTTT.